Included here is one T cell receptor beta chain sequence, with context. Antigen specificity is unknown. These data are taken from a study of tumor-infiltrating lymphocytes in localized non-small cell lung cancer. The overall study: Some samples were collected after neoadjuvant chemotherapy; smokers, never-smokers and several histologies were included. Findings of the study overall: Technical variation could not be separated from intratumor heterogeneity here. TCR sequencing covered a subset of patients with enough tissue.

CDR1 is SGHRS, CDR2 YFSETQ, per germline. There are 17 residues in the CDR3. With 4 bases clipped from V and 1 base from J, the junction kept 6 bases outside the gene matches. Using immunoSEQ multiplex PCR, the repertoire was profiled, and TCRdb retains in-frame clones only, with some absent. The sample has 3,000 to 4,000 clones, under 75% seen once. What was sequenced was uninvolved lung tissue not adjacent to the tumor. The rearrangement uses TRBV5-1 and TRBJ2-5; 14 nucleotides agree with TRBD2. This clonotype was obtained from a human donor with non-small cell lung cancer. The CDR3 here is CASSTGTSGGFQETQYF. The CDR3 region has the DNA TGCGCCAGCAGCACCGGGACTAGCGGGGGTTTCCAAGAGACCCAGTACTTC.